The 21 T cell receptor beta chains presented below share a single source sample, sequenced in a study of T cell repertoires in cytomegalovirus infection. TCRdb processed the reads anew with MiXCR; each CDR3 protein has one entry. The repertoire includes approximately 290,000 distinct CDR3 sequences, about 25% of them detected once, and around 14% sits in the top ten. Source material: PBMCs. These receptors were taken from a human donor in good health (CMV status not recorded). Some clones in this sample may be carry-over from other donors' samples.

This clonotype was seen ten or more times. This sequence joins TRBV7-2 and TRBJ2-2; 8 nucleotides align to TRBD1. CDR3 size: 18 residues. Trimming took 4 bases from V and 0 from J; bases not matched to a gene: 10. Germline V gene sequence: CDR1 SGHTA, CDR2 FQGNSA. CDR3 loop: CASSSGTGPSSNTGELFF. CDR3 DNA: TGTGCCAGCAGCTCAGGGACAGGTCCGTCCTCGAACACCGGGGAGCTGTTTTTT.

This rearrangement joins TRBV10-3 to TRBJ1-2; TRBD1 might be the D (6 bases). Germline V gene sequence: CDR1 ENHRY, CDR2 SYGVKD. Trimming took 7 bases from V and 2 from J, leaving 14 bases between them. The CDR3 is 14 amino acids. The chain's CDR3 is CAIKRAGVNYGYTF. The CDR3 DNA reads TGTGCCATCAAACGAGCAGGGGTAAACTATGGCTACACCTTC.

This chain links TRBV15 with TRBJ1-2; D remains unclear. The CDR3 has 13 amino acids. V was cut by 1 base and J by 8 bases, with 11 bases left in between. CDR1 is LNHNV and CDR2 is YYDKDF in the germline V gene (reference sequence). The CDR3 region has the DNA TGTGCCACCAGCAGAGGGCCTGATCGGGGCTACACCTTC. Translation: CATSRGPDRGYTF.

The chain is built from TRBV7-2 and TRBJ2-7; 9 bases agree with TRBD1. The V and J ends lost 4 bases and 6 bases, in that order; junction bases with no gene match: 7. This CDR3 is built from 14 residues. Germline CDR1 and CDR2: SGHTA and FQGNSA. As DNA, the CDR3 is TGTGCCAGCAGCTCGGACAGGGGCCCCCGCGAGCAGTACGTC. This codes for CASSSDRGPREQYV.

This clonotype was found a few times. This sequence joins TRBV20-1 and TRBJ2-7; 9 bases are a match to TRBD1. Germline lookup yields CDR1 DFQATT and CDR2 SNEGSKA (reference sequence). The ends lost 2 bases at V and 5 bases at J; junction bases unmatched: 10. The CDR3 sequence is 15 residues long. CDR3 loop: CSARPTGTGIDEQYF. For the CDR3, the DNA is TGCAGTGCTAGACCAACCGGGACAGGGATCGACGAGCAGTACTTC.

This clonotype was detected many times. The chain uses TRBV28 and TRBJ1-1, with D tentatively TRBD1 (5 bases). This CDR3 contains 15 residues. Per germline, CDR1 MDHEN and CDR2 SYDVKM. V lost 2 bases, J lost 0 bases, and 10 bases lay in between. CDR3 protein: CASSLRFRVNTEAFF. CDR3 sequence (DNA): TGTGCCAGCAGTTTAAGGTTCAGGGTGAACACTGAAGCTTTCTTT.

This clonotype was seen at least ten times. The chain joins TRBV7-2 to TRBJ2-1, with 9 bases aligning to TRBD1. This CDR3 region has 15 residues. The germline V gene encodes CDR1 SGHTA and CDR2 FQGNSA. J lost 3 bases, V lost 1 base, and 1 base had no gene match. CDR3 coding DNA: TGTGCCAGCAGCTTAGACAGGGGGCTCTACAATGAGCAGTTCTTC. This encodes CASSLDRGLYNEQFF.

This clonotype has a handful of counts. The chain links TRBV4-1 to TRBJ2-1; 9 bases agree with TRBD2. Germline-derived CDR1 and CDR2 are MGHRA and YSYEKL. The CDR3 totals 15 residues. V lost 4 bases to trimming and J lost 4 bases; unmatched junction nucleotides: 5. The CDR3 nucleotides are TGCGCCAGCAGCCTCCGACTAGCGGAGTACAATGAGCAGTTCTTC. Translating it yields CASSLRLAEYNEQFF.

This clonotype was picked up many times. The rearrangement joins TRBV7-2 to TRBJ1-2, with 8 bases lining up with TRBD1. The CDR3 covers 14 residues. V lost 5 bases and J lost 7; bases outside the gene matches: 9. In germline, CDR1 is SGHTA, CDR2 FQGNSA. The CDR3 nucleotides are TGTGCCAGCAGCCCAGGGGGCGCGGATTCTGGCTACACCTTC. Protein product: CASSPGGADSGYTF.

This clonotype was seen at least ten times. The V and J genes are TRBV11-3 and TRBJ2-7; tentatively, D is TRBD2 (6 bases). The germline gives CDR1 SGHNT, CDR2 YENEEA. The CDR3 runs 17 residues. V shed 0 bases and J shed 0 bases, with 15 bases lying between them. For the CDR3, the DNA is TGTGCCAGCAGCTTAGAGCGCGGGATTTCTAGCTCCTACGAGCAGTACTTC. It encodes CASSLERGISSSYEQYF.

This clonotype came up a few times. The V gene is TRBV30, the J gene TRBJ2-3; D unresolved. Germline-derived CDR1 and CDR2 are GTSNPN and SVGIG (reference sequence). The V gene lost 5 bases and the J gene lost 1 base, with 16 bases spanning the gap. The CDR3 has 15 amino acids. The CDR3: CAWADWRPGTDTQYF. The CDR3 coding sequence is TGTGCCTGGGCAGACTGGCGGCCCGGCACAGATACGCAGTATTTT.

V usage is TRBV6-1 and J usage is TRBJ1-5; TRBD1 might be the D (6 bases). Per germline, CDR1 MNHNS and CDR2 SASEGT. This CDR3 spans 16 amino acids. V was trimmed by 2 bases and J by 5 bases, leaving 16 bases between them. CDR3 coding DNA: TGTGCCAGCAGTGAATCGGTCCGGGACACCCATCAGCCCCAGCATTTT. Encoded protein: CASSESVRDTHQPQHF.

This clonotype was counted only a few times. The chain has TRBV11-2 and TRBJ1-6; 7 nucleotides align to TRBD1. CDR1 is SGHAT, CDR2 FQNNGV, per germline. The CDR3 totals 15 residues. The V and J ends lost 2 bases and 4 bases, in that order; junction bases with no gene match: 2. The CDR3 nucleotides read TGTGCCAGCAGCTTAACAGGGGCTTATAATTCACCCCTCCACTTT. The encoded protein is CASSLTGAYNSPLHF.

The rearrangement joins TRBV30 to TRBJ1-5; D might be TRBD1 (5 bases). The germline CDR1 and CDR2 sequences are GTSNPN and SVGIG (reference sequence). CDR3 size: 15 residues. With 2 bases removed from V and 5 bases from J, the gap between germline ends came to 16 bases. The CDR3 DNA reads as TGTGCCTGGAGTCCCCGCGGCGGGGGGGATCAGCCCCAGCATTTT. It translates to CAWSPRGGGDQPQHF. The variable domain in full, completed from reference TRBV30 and TRBJ1-5, reads SQTIHQWPATLVQPVGSPLSLECTVEGTSNPNLYWYRQAAGRGLQLLFYSVGIGQISSEVPQNLSASRPQDRQFILSSKKLLLSDSGFYLCAWSPRGGGDQPQHFGDGTRLSIL.

This clonotype was counted only a few times. This rearrangement joins TRBV20-1 to TRBJ2-7; D gene unclear. V lost 2 bases to trimming and J lost 3 bases, with 8 bases between them. CDR1 DFQATT and CDR2 SNEGSKA come from the germline V gene (reference sequence). The CDR3 length is 12 residues. Written as DNA, the CDR3 is TGCAGTGCTAGAAGGGCGGTCTACGAGCAGTACTTC. It specifies CSARRAVYEQYF.

The rearrangement joins TRBV6-2 or TRBV6-3 to TRBJ1-1; D not resolved. Trimming left V 0 bases short and J 10 bases short, with 24 bases between. Germline values: CDR1 MNHEY, CDR2 SVGEGT. This CDR3 contains 17 residues. In nucleotides, the CDR3 is TGTGCCAGCAGTTACTCGAGGCGGACCGAGAAACGACCTGGAGCTTTCTTT. This encodes CASSYSRRTEKRPGAFF.

This clonotype was observed a few times. This sequence joins TRBV27 and TRBJ2-3, with 8 bases that match TRBD1. The V and J ends lost 2 bases and 7 bases, in that order; junction bases with no gene match: 5. Per germline, CDR1 MNHEY and CDR2 SMNVEV (reference sequence). CDR3 size: 14 residues. The CDR3 nucleotides read TGTGCCAGCAGTTTAAGGCAGGGGGCTTATACGCAGTATTTT. Amino acid sequence: CASSLRQGAYTQYF.

The chain is built from TRBV29-1 and TRBJ1-2; 10 bases align to TRBD1. V shed 4 bases, J shed 4 bases, and the junction held 3 bases outside the gene matches. The CDR3 has 13 amino acids. Germline-derived CDR1 and CDR2 are SQVTM and ANQGSEA. The CDR3 DNA reads as TGCAGCGTTGCCGGGACAGGGGTCTATGGCTACACCTTC. It codes for CSVAGTGVYGYTF.

This clonotype was counted at least ten times. The V gene is TRBV7-2, the J gene TRBJ2-3; D remains ambiguous. CDR3 length equals 16 residues. V gave up 0 bases and J gave up 0 bases, with 10 bases separating them. From germline, CDR1 is SGHTA and CDR2 FQGNSA. The CDR3, as DNA: TGTGCCAGCAGCTTAGCCGGAACAACTAGCACAGATACGCAGTATTTT. Encoded protein: CASSLAGTTSTDTQYF.

This clonotype was counted at least ten times. CDR3 DNA: TGTGCCAGCAGCCCCAATCGGGGGGCACAGGAGACCCAGTACTTC. Translating gives CASSPNRGAQETQYF. V and J are TRBV7-2 and TRBJ2-5; TRBD2 is a possible D gene (7 bases). The CDR3 has 15 amino acids. Trimming stripped 5 bases from V and 5 bases from J, with 18 bases between. Germline V CDR1 and CDR2: SGHTA, FQGNSA.

This clonotype was recorded many times. The J gene is TRBJ2-2, the V gene TRBV12-3 or TRBV12-4, with TRBD1 matching 7 bases. This CDR3 is built from 15 residues. Germline trimming cut 5 bases from V and 3 bases from J; bases unmatched to any gene: 6. In DNA form, the CDR3 reads TGTGCCAGCAGTAACGACAGGGCTGACACCGGGGAGCTGTTTTTT. It is translated as CASSNDRADTGELFF.